The text below deals with one T cell receptor beta chain. Antigen unknown. The sample originates from a study of T cells expressing NK-cell markers. TCRdb reprocessed the 5' RACE reads and reports one entry per CDR3 protein, with no DNA. The listing contains some 440,000 distinct CDR3 sequences. Regarding the study as a whole: HCMV specificity of the expanded NKG2C+ T cell clones was not established. Among CD8+ T cells from five or six donors, dominant NKG2C+ clonotypes accounted for about 1.0-7.0%.

Sequenced material: blood T cells: a sorted CD56 or NKG2C T cell subset, CD4+ or CD8+ T cells, or bulk PBMC T cells (not recorded which). The receptor was isolated from a woman between 45 and 65 years old in good health.

CDR3 region: CASSLGFQVLTYNEQFF. The genes are TRBV5-1 and TRBJ2-1. Germline CDR1 is SGHRS and CDR2 is YFSETQ. The CDR3 consists of 17 residues.